This TCR beta chain was observed in a study of patients and donors after allogeneic stem cell transplantation. A single record per CDR3 protein comes from TCRdb applying MiXCR to the RT-PCR reads. The sample has some 960,000 distinct CDR3 sequences, roughly 18% seen once. From germline, CDR1 is LGHNA and CDR2 YNFKEQ. V shed 3 bases, J shed 5 bases, and the junction held 7 bases outside the gene matches. The CDR3 totals 16 residues. This chain links TRBV4-2 with TRBJ2-7; 13 bases line up with TRBD2. Sample: blood, either unsorted or a sorted T cell fraction (not recorded which). The receptor was isolated from a human donor who was either an allogeneic HSCT recipient or a stem cell or donor lymphocyte infusion donor (not recorded which). It is not recorded whose cells these are; they may come from a transplant donor. CDR3 sequence reads: CASSQGGLAGANEQYF. CDR3 DNA sequence: TGTGCCAGCAGCCAGGGCGGACTAGCGGGAGCCAACGAGCAGTACTTC.